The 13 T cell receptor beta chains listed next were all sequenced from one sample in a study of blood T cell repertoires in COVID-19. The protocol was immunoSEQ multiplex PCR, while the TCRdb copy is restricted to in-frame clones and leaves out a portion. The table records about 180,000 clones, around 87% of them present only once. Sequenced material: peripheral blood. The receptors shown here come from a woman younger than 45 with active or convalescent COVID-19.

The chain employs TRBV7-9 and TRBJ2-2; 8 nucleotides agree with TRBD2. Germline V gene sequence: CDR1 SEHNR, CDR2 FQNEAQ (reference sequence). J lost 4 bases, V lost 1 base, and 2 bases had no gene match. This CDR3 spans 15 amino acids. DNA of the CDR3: TGTGCCAGCAGCTTAGGGCTAGCGGGCACCGGGGAGCTGTTTTTT. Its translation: CASSLGLAGTGELFF.

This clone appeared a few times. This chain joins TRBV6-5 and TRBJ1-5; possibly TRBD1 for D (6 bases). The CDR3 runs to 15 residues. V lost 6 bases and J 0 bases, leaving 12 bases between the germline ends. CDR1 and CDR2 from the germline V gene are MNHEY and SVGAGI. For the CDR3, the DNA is TGTGCCAGCAGAACAGGGCTATATAGCAATCAGCCCCAGCATTTT. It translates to CASRTGLYSNQPQHF.

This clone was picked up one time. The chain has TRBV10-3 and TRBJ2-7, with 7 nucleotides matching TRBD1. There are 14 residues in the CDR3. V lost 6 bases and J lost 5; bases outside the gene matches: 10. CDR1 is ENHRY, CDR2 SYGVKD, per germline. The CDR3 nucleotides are TGTGCCATCAGAGAGACAGGGAAAGAAGACGAGCAGTACTTC. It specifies CAIRETGKEDEQYF.

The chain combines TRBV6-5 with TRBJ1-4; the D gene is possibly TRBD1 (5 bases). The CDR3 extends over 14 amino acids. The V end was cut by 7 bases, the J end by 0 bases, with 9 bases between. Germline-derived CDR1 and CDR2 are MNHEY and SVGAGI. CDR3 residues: CASTRAATNEKLFF. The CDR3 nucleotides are TGTGCCAGCACCAGGGCAGCAACTAATGAAAAACTGTTTTTT.

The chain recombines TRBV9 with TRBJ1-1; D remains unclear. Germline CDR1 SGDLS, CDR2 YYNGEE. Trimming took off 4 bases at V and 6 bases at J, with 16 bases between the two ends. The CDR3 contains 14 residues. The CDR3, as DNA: TGTGCCAGCAGCCCGAGACGGGTTCTAGCTGAAGCTTTCTTT. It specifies CASSPRRVLAEAFF.

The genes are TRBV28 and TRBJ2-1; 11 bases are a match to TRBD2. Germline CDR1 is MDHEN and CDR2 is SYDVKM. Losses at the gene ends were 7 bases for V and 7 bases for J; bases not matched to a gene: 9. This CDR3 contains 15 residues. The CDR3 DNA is TGTGCCAGCAAATCCGGCGGGACTAGCGGTAATGAGCAGTTCTTC. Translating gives CASKSGGTSGNEQFF. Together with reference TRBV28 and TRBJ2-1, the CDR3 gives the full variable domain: DVKVTQSSRYLVKRTGEKVFLECVQDMDHENMFWYRQDPGLGLRLIYFSYDVKMKEKGDIPEGYSVSREKKERFSLILESASTNQTSMYLCASKSGGTSGNEQFFGPGTRLTVL.

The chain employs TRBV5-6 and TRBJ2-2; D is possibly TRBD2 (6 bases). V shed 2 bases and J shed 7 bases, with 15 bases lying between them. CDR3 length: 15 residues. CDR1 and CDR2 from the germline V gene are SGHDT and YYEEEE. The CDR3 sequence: CASSLGQGGIGELFF. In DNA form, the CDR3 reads TGTGCCAGCAGCTTAGGCCAGGGAGGTATCGGGGAGCTGTTTTTT. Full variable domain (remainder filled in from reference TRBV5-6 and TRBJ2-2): DAGVTQSPTHLIKTRGQQVTLRCSPKSGHDTVSWYQQALGQGPQFIFQYYEEEERQRGNFPDRFSGHQFPNYSSELNVNALLLGDSALYLCASSLGQGGIGELFFGEGSRLTVL.

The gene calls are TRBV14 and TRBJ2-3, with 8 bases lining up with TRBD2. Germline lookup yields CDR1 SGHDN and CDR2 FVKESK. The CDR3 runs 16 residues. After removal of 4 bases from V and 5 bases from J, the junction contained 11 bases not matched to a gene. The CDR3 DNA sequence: TGTGCCAGCAGCCCCTATATACTAGCGGCCCGAGATACGCAGTATTTT. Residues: CASSPYILAARDTQYF.

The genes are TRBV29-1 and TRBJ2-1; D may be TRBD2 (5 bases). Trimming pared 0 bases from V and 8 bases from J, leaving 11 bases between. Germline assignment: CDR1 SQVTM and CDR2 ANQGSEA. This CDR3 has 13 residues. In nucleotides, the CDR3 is TGCAGCGTTGAAGAGTACACGAGGGATGAGCAGTTCTTC. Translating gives CSVEEYTRDEQFF.

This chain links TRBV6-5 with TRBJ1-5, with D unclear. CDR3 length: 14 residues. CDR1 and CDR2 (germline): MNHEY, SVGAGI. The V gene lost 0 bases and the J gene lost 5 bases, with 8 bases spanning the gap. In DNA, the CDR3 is TGTGCCAGCAGTTACTCGGTACAGTATCAGCCCCAGCATTTT. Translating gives CASSYSVQYQPQHF.

CDR3 protein: CASSRGSAGNTIYF. The CDR3 DNA sequence: TGTGCCAGCAGCCGAGGATCTGCTGGAAACACCATATATTTT. The rearrangement uses TRBV11-2 and TRBJ1-3, with no clear D. Deletions cut 5 bases from V and 2 bases from J, with 10 bases between. Germline V gives CDR1 SGHAT, CDR2 FQNNGV. This CDR3 has 14 residues.

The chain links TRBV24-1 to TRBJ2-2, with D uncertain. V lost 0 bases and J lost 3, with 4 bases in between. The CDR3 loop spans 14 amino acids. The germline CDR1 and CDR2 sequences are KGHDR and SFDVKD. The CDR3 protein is CATSDLLDTGELFF. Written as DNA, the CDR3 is TGTGCCACCAGTGATTTGCTTGACACCGGGGAGCTGTTTTTT.

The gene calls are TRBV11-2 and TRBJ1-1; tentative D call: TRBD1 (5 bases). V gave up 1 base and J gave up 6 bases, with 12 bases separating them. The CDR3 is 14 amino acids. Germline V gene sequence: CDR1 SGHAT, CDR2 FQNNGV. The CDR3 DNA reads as TGTGCCAGCAGCTTAGGAGGTGGGGCCCCTGAAGCTTTCTTT. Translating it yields CASSLGGGAPEAFF.